These 29 T cell receptor beta chains were sequenced from one sample in a study of blood T cell repertoires in COVID-19. Generated by immunoSEQ multiplex PCR, the TCRdb table keeps only in-frame clones and is missing some. The top ten clones hold roughly 4% of a sample with 91,000 or so clones, about 89% of them seen once. The specimen was peripheral blood. The receptors come from a woman between 45 and 65 years old in a cohort sampled during active COVID-19.

This clone was seen a single time. CDR3 in DNA: TGTGCCAGCAGCCCCGGGACTCGGACTGAGCAGTTCTTC. Amino acid sequence: CASSPGTRTEQFF. The V call is TRBV14, the J call TRBJ2-1, with a tentative D call TRBD2 (6 bases). Germline CDR1 reads SGHDN; CDR2 reads FVKESK. Trimming shortened V by 4 bases and J by 9 bases, and 13 bases separated the two germline ends. The CDR3 loop spans 13 amino acids.

V is TRBV12-3 or TRBV12-4 and J is TRBJ2-3; D is ambiguous. V lost 6 bases to trimming and J lost 1 base, with 5 bases between them. CDR3 size: 12 residues. CDR3 in amino acids: CASRAGTDTQYF. The CDR3 region has the DNA TGTGCCAGCAGGGCTGGCACAGATACGCAGTATTTT.

Only a few counts were recorded for this clone. The chain links TRBV11-3 to TRBJ1-5, with D uncertain. From germline, CDR1 is SGHNT and CDR2 YENEEA. The V gene lost 2 bases and the J gene lost 4 bases, with 6 bases spanning the gap. There are 13 residues in the CDR3. CDR3 sequence (DNA): TGTGCCAGCAGCTTAACGGGGAATCAGCCCCAGCATTTT. The encoded protein is CASSLTGNQPQHF.

The sample holds a few counts of this clone. The sample contains more than one DNA sequence encoding this CDR3. The genes are TRBV7-8 and TRBJ1-1; unclear D gene. This CDR3 is 14 amino acids long. Germline loops: CDR1 SGHVS, CDR2 FQNEAQ. V was shortened by 1 base and J by 1 base, with 7 bases between the two germline ends. DNA of the CDR3: TGTGCCAGCAGCTTAGGAACGGGGAACACTGAAGCTTTCTTT. Protein: CASSLGTGNTEAFF.

The V gene is TRBV29-1, the J gene TRBJ2-3; 10 bases map to TRBD2. The ends lost 0 bases at V and 1 base at J; junction bases unmatched: 10. This CDR3 region has 18 residues. Germline loops: CDR1 SQVTM, CDR2 ANQGSEA. CDR3 amino acids: CSVEDGLAGVRGTDTQYF. As DNA, the CDR3 is TGCAGCGTTGAAGACGGGCTAGCGGGAGTTAGGGGCACAGATACGCAGTATTTT.

The chain couples TRBV5-1 to TRBJ2-3, with 8 bases fitting TRBD2. The V gene end was trimmed by 0 bases and the J gene end by 2 bases; junction bases not matched to a gene: 5. CDR1 SGHRS and CDR2 YFSETQ come from the germline V gene. This CDR3 spans 16 amino acids. The CDR3 is CASSLDGGGNTDTQYF. The CDR3 DNA reads TGCGCCAGCAGCTTGGACGGGGGGGGCAACACAGATACGCAGTATTTT.

The genes are TRBV12-3 or TRBV12-4 and TRBJ2-7; TRBD1 matches at 8 bases. V lost 10 bases and J lost 4; bases outside the gene matches: 6. The CDR3 has 12 residues. The CDR3 region is CATRQGTYEQYF. CDR3 DNA: TGTGCCACCCGACAGGGGACGTACGAGCAGTACTTC.

This clone was counted a single time. The CDR3 is CASSGQGARNEQFF. DNA of the CDR3: TGTGCCAGCAGCGGACAGGGGGCGAGGAATGAGCAGTTCTTC. The rearrangement links TRBV2 to TRBJ2-1, with TRBD1 identical over 11 bases. V was clipped by 6 bases and J by 7 bases; unmatched bases: 5. Germline V gene sequence: CDR1 SNHLY, CDR2 FYNNEI. The CDR3 runs 14 residues. The full variable domain, with the rest looked up from reference TRBV2 and TRBJ2-1, is EPEVTQTPSHQVTQMGQEVILRCVPISNHLYFYWYRQILGQKVEFLVSFYNNEISEKSEIFDDQFSVERPDGSNFTLKIRSTKLEDSAMYFCASSGQGARNEQFFGPGTRLTVL.

This sequence joins TRBV7-6 and TRBJ2-7; 8 nucleotides match TRBD1. The CDR3 consists of 16 residues. Germline values: CDR1 SGHVS, CDR2 FNYEAQ. With 6 bases clipped from V and 2 bases from J, the junction kept 12 bases outside the gene matches. As DNA, the CDR3 is TGTGCCAGCAGTCCGGCAGGGGGCGCGGCGACCTACGAGCAGTACTTC. As protein: CASSPAGGAATYEQYF. The whole variable domain, filled in from reference TRBV7-6 and TRBJ2-7, reads GAGVSQSPRYKVTKRGQDVALRCDPISGHVSLYWYRQALGQGPEFLTYFNYEAQQDKSGLPNDRFSAERPEGSISTLTIQRTEQRDSAMYRCASSPAGGAATYEQYFGPGTRLTVT.

The chain uses TRBV11-1 and TRBJ1-1, with 7 bases that match TRBD1. V lost 1 base, J lost 1 base, and 0 bases stayed unmatched. The CDR3 sequence is 14 residues long. Per germline, CDR1 SGHAT and CDR2 FQDESV (reference sequence). CDR3 coding DNA: TGTGCCAGCAGCTTAGACAGGGGGAACACTGAAGCTTTCTTT. The encoded protein is CASSLDRGNTEAFF.

The V call is TRBV19, the J call TRBJ1-5; 7 bases agree with TRBD1. Per germline, CDR1 LNHDA and CDR2 SQIVND (reference sequence). The CDR3 loop spans 15 amino acids. The junction had 11 bases not matched to a gene; V was cut back by 10 bases and J by 2 bases. CDR3 DNA sequence: TGTGCCACGGAACGACAGGGCCGCGGCAATCAGCCCCAGCATTTT. Its protein product is CATERQGRGNQPQHF. Complete variable domain (other parts from reference TRBV19 and TRBJ1-5): DGGITQSPKYLFRKEGQNVTLSCEQNLNHDAMYWYRQDPGQGLRLIYYSQIVNDFQKGDIAEGYSVSREKKESFPLTVTSAQKNPTAFYLCATERQGRGNQPQHFGDGTRLSIL.

This clone has just one count. The chain is built from TRBV18 and TRBJ2-1, with 10 positions matching TRBD2. CDR1 KGHSH and CDR2 LQKENI come from the germline V gene. After removal of 2 bases from V and 7 bases from J, the junction contained 5 bases not matched to a gene. The CDR3 is 15 amino acids. This CDR3 is CASSPALAGVNEQFF. Written as DNA, the CDR3 is TGTGCCAGCTCACCAGCGCTAGCGGGAGTGAATGAGCAGTTCTTC.

The CDR3 sequence is CASSLAGGRDTQYF. The CDR3 DNA is TGTGCCAGCAGTTTAGCAGGAGGGAGGGATACGCAGTATTTT. The chain joins TRBV27 to TRBJ2-3; D perhaps matches TRBD2 (6 bases). V gave up 2 bases and J gave up 6 bases, with 12 bases separating them. Germline lookup yields CDR1 MNHEY and CDR2 SMNVEV (reference sequence). CDR3 length: 14 residues.

This clone was counted once. This rearrangement joins TRBV19 to TRBJ1-5; D may be TRBD1 (5 bases). CDR1 and CDR2 (germline): LNHDA, SQIVND (reference sequence). This CDR3 spans 14 amino acids. Trimming removed 3 bases from V and 5 bases from J, with 11 bases in between. The CDR3 is CASSIWQGDQPQHF. The CDR3 DNA follows: TGTGCCAGTAGTATTTGGCAGGGTGATCAGCCCCAGCATTTT.

The V and J genes are TRBV6-5 and TRBJ1-6; 7 nucleotides line up with TRBD1. This CDR3 is 15 amino acids long. CDR1 is MNHEY and CDR2 is SVGAGI in the germline V gene. Losses at the gene ends were 10 bases for V and 7 bases for J; bases not matched to a gene: 13. CDR3 in DNA: TGTGCCACCTTGATTGGGGGACAGATAAATTCACCCCTCCACTTT. Translated, it gives CATLIGGQINSPLHF.

This chain connects TRBV29-1 to TRBJ2-5; 8 positions agree with TRBD1. V shed 5 bases and J 5 bases; nucleotides not matched to a gene: 13. The CDR3 covers 15 residues. CDR1 is SQVTM and CDR2 is ANQGSEA in the germline V gene. This chain's CDR3 is CSVIPRQGIGETQYF. CDR3 DNA sequence: TGCAGCGTTATACCTAGACAGGGGATTGGTGAGACCCAGTACTTC.

The J gene is TRBJ2-7, the V gene TRBV5-6, with D maybe TRBD2 (5 bases). Germline lookup yields CDR1 SGHDT and CDR2 YYEEEE. The CDR3 consists of 14 residues. The germline V and J ends were trimmed by 4 bases and 2 bases, with 13 bases remaining between them. The chain's CDR3 is CASSLILGTYEQYF. The CDR3 DNA reads TGTGCCAGCAGCCTGATACTAGGAACCTACGAGCAGTACTTC. The whole variable domain, remainder taken from reference TRBV5-6 and TRBJ2-7, is DAGVTQSPTHLIKTRGQQVTLRCSPKSGHDTVSWYQQALGQGPQFIFQYYEEEERQRGNFPDRFSGHQFPNYSSELNVNALLLGDSALYLCASSLILGTYEQYFGPGTRLTVT.

This clone was seen once. The gene calls are TRBV12-2 and TRBJ2-2; the table's D call, TRBD2, has no DNA check behind it. TRBV12-2 is flagged as a pseudogene. The CDR3 is 19 residues long. The CDR3 loop is CASRLEARAGASNTGELFF. The CDR3 DNA reads as TGTGCAAGTCGCTTAGAAGCCCGGGCGGGGGCTTCGAACACCGGGGAGCTGTTTTTT.

V and J are TRBV3-1 (or the pseudogene TRBV3-2) and TRBJ1-6; maybe TRBD1 (5 bases). Looked up from germline, CDR1 is LGHDT and CDR2 is YNNKEL (reference sequence). The length of the CDR3 is 16 residues. V was pared by 5 bases and J by 0 bases, with 11 bases between. This CDR3 is CASSEDTSSYNSPLHF. For the CDR3, the DNA is TGTGCCAGCAGCGAGGACACGAGCTCCTATAATTCACCCCTCCACTTT.

V gene TRBV7-8 combines with J gene TRBJ2-7, with 7 bases aligning to TRBD2. The germline gives CDR1 SGHVS, CDR2 FQNEAQ. CDR3 length: 15 residues. V was clipped by 1 base and J by 4 bases; unmatched bases: 7. The CDR3 DNA is TGTGCCAGCAGCTTAGAGGCAGCGGGGAATTACGAGCAGTACTTC. Protein product: CASSLEAAGNYEQYF. Using reference TRBV7-8 and TRBJ2-7 for the parts outside the CDR3, the full variable domain is GAGVSQSPRYKVAKRGQDVALRCDPISGHVSLFWYQQALGQGPEFLTYFQNEAQLDKSGLPSDRFFAERPEGSVSTLKIQRTQQEDSAVYLCASSLEAAGNYEQYFGPGTRLTVT.

This rearrangement joins TRBV5-5 to TRBJ1-1, with TRBD1 matching over 8 bases. From germline, CDR1 is SGHKS and CDR2 YYEKEE (reference sequence). V shed 4 bases and J 4 bases; nucleotides not matched to a gene: 3. The CDR3 runs to 13 residues. CDR3 sequence (DNA): TGTGCCAGCAGCCCGGACAGGGTCACTGAAGCTTTCTTT. Translating gives CASSPDRVTEAFF.

This clone has only a few counts. The chain joins TRBV19 to TRBJ2-2, with 7 nucleotides matching TRBD2. The germline gives CDR1 LNHDA, CDR2 SQIVND (reference sequence). The CDR3 is 16 amino acids. The V gene end was trimmed by 5 bases and the J gene end by 2 bases; junction bases not matched to a gene: 8. The CDR3 nucleotides are TGTGCCAGTAGTTTGCGGGAGTATGTTAACACCGGGGAGCTGTTTTTT. Its translation: CASSLREYVNTGELFF.

The chain joins TRBV7-9 to TRBJ2-5; possible D gene TRBD2, 5 bases. Germline loops: CDR1 SEHNR, CDR2 FQNEAQ (reference sequence). Deletions cut 5 bases from V and 1 base from J, with 20 bases between. The CDR3 has 17 residues. The CDR3 spells CASSAKGEGLSQETQYF. CDR3 coding DNA: TGTGCCAGCAGCGCAAAGGGAGAAGGACTGTCCCAAGAGACCCAGTACTTC. The full variable domain, rest sourced from reference TRBV7-9 and TRBJ2-5, is DTGVSQNPRHKITKRGQNVTFRCDPISEHNRLYWYRQTLGQGPEFLTYFQNEAQLEKSRLLSDRFSAERPKGSFSTLEIQRTEQGDSAMYLCASSAKGEGLSQETQYFGPGTRLLVL.

The chain combines TRBV30 with TRBJ1-1; 7 nucleotides align to TRBD1. This CDR3 is 14 amino acids long. The germline V gene encodes CDR1 GTSNPN and CDR2 SVGIG (reference sequence). V lost 1 base, J lost 0 bases, and 2 bases stayed unmatched. Written as DNA, the CDR3 is TGTGCCTGGAGTGCGACAGGGATGAACACTGAAGCTTTCTTT. Amino acids: CAWSATGMNTEAFF.

The chain uses TRBV6-5 and TRBJ1-1; D gene uncertain. The ends were cut back, 4 bases at V and 4 bases at J, with 13 bases in the middle. This CDR3 has 14 amino acids. Germline V gene sequence: CDR1 MNHEY, CDR2 SVGAGI. This CDR3 is CASSSTGGSTEAFF. The CDR3 nucleotides are TGTGCCAGCAGTTCGACCGGCGGGAGCACTGAAGCTTTCTTT.

The gene calls are TRBV18 and TRBJ1-3, with TRBD1 identical over 8 bases. V lost 3 bases to trimming and J lost 4 bases; unmatched junction nucleotides: 5. CDR3 length equals 15 residues. Germline assignment: CDR1 KGHSH and CDR2 LQKENI. The DNA of the CDR3 is TGTGCCAGCTCACCGGACAGGGTCCGAGGAAACACCATATATTTT. Translated, it gives CASSPDRVRGNTIYF. The complete variable domain, with remaining parts taken from reference TRBV18 and TRBJ1-3, reads NAGVMQNPRHLVRRRGQEARLRCSPMKGHSHVYWYRQLPEEGLKFMVYLQKENIIDESGMPKERFSAEFPKEGPSILRIQQVVRGDSAAYFCASSPDRVRGNTIYFGEGSWLTVV.

The genes are TRBV5-8 and TRBJ2-7; unclear D gene. Germline V gene lookup returns CDR1 SGHTS and CDR2 YDEGEE. V was pared by 4 bases and J by 3 bases, with 17 bases between. The CDR3 is made up of 15 amino acids. CDR3 sequence (DNA): TGTGCCAGCAGCCCGAGGTTACGCGCCGACTACGAGCAGTACTTC. It yields the protein CASSPRLRADYEQYF.

The gene calls are TRBV6-5 and TRBJ2-3; TRBD1 aligns across 7 bases. The CDR3 extends over 13 amino acids. V lost 8 bases and J lost 2; bases outside the gene matches: 4. The V gene's germline CDR1 is MNHEY and CDR2 SVGAGI. CDR3 coding DNA: TGTGCCAGCGACAGGGTTGACACAGATACGCAGTATTTT. Translating gives CASDRVDTDTQYF.

J is TRBJ2-4 and V is TRBV10-1; D perhaps matches TRBD1 (6 bases). Per the germline V gene, CDR1 is WNHNN and CDR2 is SYGVQD (reference sequence). Trimming took off 6 bases at V and 6 bases at J, with 18 bases between the two ends. CDR3 length: 15 residues. The CDR3, as DNA: TGCGCCAGCAGCCCCGGGACAACGGTGGGAAACATTCAGTACTTC. Residues: CASSPGTTVGNIQYF.